This T cell receptor beta chain was captured in a study of cytomegalovirus exposure and HLA in healthy donors. With regard to this clone: The target antigen is unknown.

Germline CDR1 is SNHLY and CDR2 is FYNNEI. V gave up 3 bases and J gave up 1 base, with 17 bases separating them. The CDR3 has 17 residues. Samples came from healthy bone marrow donors. This PCR relied on a set of 60 Vbeta primers and 13 Jbeta primers. Assay used: immunoSEQ multiplex PCR; TCRdb lists only in-frame clones, some missing. Counted here are about 200,000 clones, around 79% occurring once; the ten biggest clones make up 0.2% to 0.25%. Points from the study as a whole: In an earlier analysis, most TCR beta V segments were productive about 87% or about 30% of the time.

The genes are TRBV2 and TRBJ2-3, with D possibly TRBD1 on 6 matching bases. What was sequenced was PBMCs. This sequence originates from a girl aged 2-10 years in good health and CMV-seronegative. CDR3 DNA sequence: TGTGCCAGCAGTGAGACTCCCATTCGACAGGGCACAGATACGCAGTATTTT. As protein: CASSETPIRQGTDTQYF.